These T cell receptor beta chains were read from a single sample in a study of T-cell memory formation after mild COVID-19. TCRdb used MiXCR to reprocess the 5' RACE reads, holding one entry per CDR3 protein. The data contain 100,000 to 140,000 distinct CDR3 sequences, over 13% of them seen just once; the ten biggest clones take up 30% to 45%. The sequenced sample was PBMCs or a T cell subset sorted from them (not recorded which). The receptors derive from a young man who had mild COVID-19 (a few samples of this study predate the infection). Cell type and time point are not known. Each CDR3 is given with its conserved first and last residue. A D gene is named only where the DNA matches it firmly. Expanded clones are given a class, and other clones once, few, many or no size at all.

j_call cdr3_length clone_size v_call d_call cdr3_aa cdr3_nt
TRBJ2-7 14 many TRBV7-6 . CASSLAQQGYEQYF TGTGCCAGCAGCTTAGCCCAACAGGGCTACGAGCAGTACTTC
TRBJ2-7 16 few TRBV7-9 . CASSRPGGTVTYEQYF TGTGCCAGCAGCCGTCCGGGCGGGACAGTCACCTACGAGCAGTACTTC
TRBJ1-2 13 few TRBV7-2 TRBD1 CASSPYRGYGYTF TGTGCCAGCAGCCCTTACAGGGGGTATGGCTACACCTTC
TRBJ2-5 15 few TRBV11-2 TRBD2 CASSTGTSSRETQYF TGTGCCAGCAGCACCGGGACTAGTTCTCGGGAGACCCAGTACTTC
TRBJ2-5 14 few TRBV20-1 TRBD1 CSARQGAEGETQYF TGCAGTGCTAGACAGGGGGCGGAGGGAGAGACCCAGTACTTC
TRBJ2-1 17 few TRBV4-2 TRBD1 CASSQLDRGIGYNEQFF TGTGCCAGCAGCCAGTTAGACAGGGGCATTGGATATAATGAGCAGTTCTTC
TRBJ1-4 15 . TRBV15 . CATSRDPGPTIQLFF TGTGCCACCAGCAGAGACCCCGGACCCACGATTCAACTGTTTTTT
TRBJ2-1 15 once TRBV6-5 . CASSYWRAAYNEQFF TGTGCCAGCAGTTACTGGCGGGCAGCGTACAATGAGCAGTTCTTC
TRBJ2-2 16 . TRBV4-3 TRBD1 CASSQGTGAGTGELFF TGCGCCAGCAGCCAAGGGACAGGGGCTGGCACCGGGGAGCTGTTTTTT
TRBJ2-5 15 once TRBV7-9 . CASSSPAGYEETQYF TGTGCCAGCAGCTCCCCCGCGGGGTACGAAGAGACCCAGTACTTC
TRBJ2-6 12 . TRBV5-1 . CATRTGANVLTF TGCGCCACCCGAACTGGGGCCAACGTCCTGACTTTC
TRBJ1-5 15 . TRBV12-3/TRBV12-4 . CANSTRWRGHQPQHF TGTGCCAACTCCACGAGGTGGCGAGGGCATCAGCCCCAGCATTTT
TRBJ1-2 14 . TRBV5-8 . CASSLFPGDYGYTF TGTGCCAGCAGCTTGTTCCCAGGAGACTATGGCTACACCTTC
TRBJ2-3 12 . TRBV12-3/TRBV12-4 . CASSTPPDTQYF TGTGCCAGCAGTACCCCGCCGGATACGCAGTATTTT
TRBJ1-2 14 . TRBV15 . CATSRTFGGQGYTF TGTGCCACCAGCAGAACTTTCGGGGGGCAAGGCTACACCTTC
TRBJ1-2 13 . TRBV11-2 . CASTWGDTYGYTF TGTGCCAGCACCTGGGGGGACACTTATGGCTACACCTTC
TRBJ1-5 12 . TRBV6-2/TRBV6-3 . CASRRSREPQHF TGTGCCAGCAGGCGGTCCAGGGAGCCCCAGCATTTT
TRBJ2-1 13 many TRBV29-1 TRBD2 CSVGLADFNEQFF TGCAGCGTTGGTCTAGCGGACTTCAATGAGCAGTTCTTC
TRBJ2-2 15 . TRBV19 . CASSMVITGTGELFF TGTGCCAGTAGTATGGTAATCACAGGCACCGGGGAGCTGTTTTTT
TRBJ2-1 14 . TRBV3-1 TRBD1 CASSHTGVRNEQFF TGTGCCAGCAGCCACACAGGGGTTCGTAATGAGCAGTTCTTC
TRBJ2-7 12 . TRBV7-9 . CASSLEDYEQYF TGTGCCAGCAGCTTAGAGGATTACGAGCAGTACTTC
TRBJ2-1 14 . TRBV7-2 . CASSPRGWYNEQFF TGTGCCAGCAGCCCCCGGGGCTGGTACAATGAGCAGTTCTTC
TRBJ2-1 15 few TRBV5-5 . CASSTPGSAYNEQFF TGTGCCAGCAGCACACCAGGGTCCGCCTACAATGAGCAGTTCTTC
TRBJ1-6 14 . TRBV6-6 TRBD1 CASSYSQGGSPLHF TGTGCCAGCAGTTACTCACAGGGGGGCTCACCCCTCCACTTT
TRBJ1-5 15 . TRBV20-1 . CSARDRGEGWTPQHF TGCAGTGCTAGAGATCGAGGGGAGGGTTGGACGCCCCAGCATTTT
TRBJ2-6 15 few TRBV6-4 . CASSETLAGANVLTF TGTGCCAGCAGTGAGACGCTTGCTGGGGCCAACGTCCTGACTTTC
TRBJ1-2 13 many TRBV20-1 . CSASPPGNYGYTF TGCAGTGCCTCTCCCCCAGGGAACTATGGCTACACCTTC
TRBJ2-2 14 many TRBV4-1 . CASSQVQGPGELFF TGCGCCAGCAGCCAAGTTCAGGGCCCCGGGGAGCTGTTTTTT
TRBJ2-3 14 few TRBV20-1 . CSARWLAMTDTQYF TGCAGTGCGAGGTGGCTAGCGATGACAGATACGCAGTATTTT
TRBJ1-2 13 . TRBV7-8 . CASSLGDNYGYTF TGTGCCAGCAGCTTAGGAGATAACTATGGCTACACCTTC
TRBJ2-7 11 many TRBV6-2/TRBV6-3 TRBD1 CATGDTYEQYF TGTGCGACAGGGGACACCTACGAGCAGTACTTC
TRBJ2-5 14 . TRBV3-1 . CASIKLGGEETQYF TGTGCCAGCATCAAGCTGGGGGGAGAGGAGACCCAGTACTTC
TRBJ1-1 14 . TRBV3-1 TRBD1 CASSLTGDNTEAFF TGTGCCAGCAGCCTTACAGGGGATAACACTGAAGCTTTCTTT
TRBJ1-6 17 . TRBV6-5 . CASSSGMGREYNSPLHF TGTGCCAGCAGTTCCGGTATGGGCAGGGAATATAATTCACCCCTCCACTTT
TRBJ1-6 12 . TRBV28 . CASSFGNSPLHF TGTGCCAGCAGTTTCGGTAATTCACCCCTCCACTTT
TRBJ1-2 14 few TRBV7-9 . CASSLQGINYGYTF TGTGCCAGCAGCTTACAGGGAATTAACTATGGCTACACCTTC
TRBJ1-2 17 few TRBV24-1 . CATRAKDSCLLNYGYTF TGTGCCACCCGGGCAAAGGACAGCTGCCTCCTCAACTATGGCTACACCTTC
TRBJ2-1 17 many TRBV29-1 TRBD1 CSVVNNRGQGAYNEQFF TGCAGCGTTGTTAATAATCGAGGGCAGGGGGCTTACAATGAGCAGTTCTTC
TRBJ1-1 14 . TRBV15 . CATSRVSAPTEAFF TGTGCCACCAGCAGAGTGTCCGCCCCCACTGAAGCTTTCTTT
TRBJ2-1 16 few TRBV6-2/TRBV6-3 TRBD2 CASSYSIAGGYNEQFF TGTGCCAGCAGTTACTCGATAGCGGGGGGTTACAATGAGCAGTTCTTC
TRBJ1-1 11 . TRBV11-1 TRBD1 CASGSTGEAFF TGTGCCAGCGGATCGACAGGGGAAGCTTTCTTT
TRBJ1-5 14 . TRBV4-1 . CASSQDGGSQPQHF TGCGCCAGCAGCCAAGATGGGGGATCGCAGCCCCAGCATTTT
TRBJ2-1 14 . TRBV4-2 TRBD1 CASSQYTGGNEQFF TGTGCCAGCAGCCAATATACAGGGGGTAATGAGCAGTTCTTC
TRBJ2-3 16 . TRBV5-5 . CASGSGYTGSTDTQYF TGTGCCAGCGGATCGGGTTACACGGGATCCACAGATACGCAGTATTTT
TRBJ1-2 12 few TRBV29-1 . CSVELGSYGYTF TGCAGCGTTGAATTGGGCAGCTATGGCTACACCTTC
TRBJ2-3 16 . TRBV7-9 TRBD1 CASSGAGTGPTDTQYF TGTGCCAGCAGCGGTGCCGGGACAGGGCCCACAGATACGCAGTATTTT
TRBJ1-1 20 few TRBV4-2 . CASSHPYGGADGGLNTEAFF TGTGCCAGCAGCCATCCCTATGGGGGGGCGGATGGGGGCCTAAACACTGAAGCTTTCTTT
TRBJ2-3 14 many TRBV29-1 . CSVDDSISTDTQYF TGCAGCGTTGACGACAGCATCTCAACAGATACGCAGTATTTT
TRBJ1-1 12 . TRBV5-1 . CASRMKNTEAFF TGCGCCAGCAGGATGAAGAACACTGAAGCTTTCTTT
TRBJ2-2 17 . TRBV27 TRBD2 CASSFLTSGGATGELFF TGTGCCAGCAGTTTTCTGACTAGCGGGGGGGCCACCGGGGAGCTGTTTTTT